The rows below give T cell receptor beta chains drawn from one sample of a study of blood T cells in healthy people across ages. TCRdb passed the 5' RACE reads through MiXCR, listing each CDR3 protein once. Of under 1,100,000 distinct CDR3 sequences in the sample, under 30% were seen once. The data were also submitted as part of a second study, on T cells of mothers and their children.

Sequencing was performed on blood. The receptors derive from a girl aged 2 to 10 in good health. The CDR3 runs from the conserved cysteine through the conserved F or W. Fields, in order: D gene, V gene, clone size, J gene, CDR3 protein, CDR3 DNA. D genes are given only for firm matches. Not all rows give a size; the values are once, few, many and, for expanded clones, a class.

D gene: -
V gene: TRBV20-1
clone size: -
J gene: TRBJ2-1
CDR3 protein: CSAGWGPQTYNEQFF
CDR3 DNA: TGCAGTGCTGGGTGGGGCCCCCAAACCTACAATGAGCAGTTCTTC

D gene: TRBD2
V gene: TRBV24-1
clone size: few
J gene: TRBJ2-5
CDR3 protein: CATSDLAGDLYF
CDR3 DNA: TGTGCCACCAGTGATTTGGCGGGGGATCTGTACTTC

D gene: TRBD1
V gene: TRBV7-9
clone size: many
J gene: TRBJ2-7
CDR3 protein: CASSSGTDYEQYF
CDR3 DNA: TGTGCCAGCAGTTCCGGGACAGACTACGAGCAGTACTTC

D gene: -
V gene: TRBV12-3/TRBV12-4
clone size: -
J gene: TRBJ2-1
CDR3 protein: CASSSFISEGYNEQFF
CDR3 DNA: TGTGCCAGCAGTTCATTCATTTCCGAGGGGTACAATGAGCAGTTCTTC

D gene: -
V gene: TRBV21-1
clone size: few
J gene: TRBJ2-3
CDR3 protein: CASSKAGRTDTQYF
CDR3 DNA: TGTGCCAGCAGCAAAGCGGGGAGAACAGATACGCAGTATTTT

D gene: -
V gene: TRBV6-1
clone size: few
J gene: TRBJ2-7
CDR3 protein: CASSVETGATYEQYF
CDR3 DNA: TGTGCCAGCAGTGTAGAAACGGGGGCTACTTACGAGCAGTACTTC

D gene: -
V gene: TRBV20-1
clone size: few
J gene: TRBJ2-1
CDR3 protein: CSASNGDSYNEQFF
CDR3 DNA: TGCAGTGCTAGTAACGGAGACTCCTACAATGAGCAGTTCTTC

D gene: -
V gene: TRBV7-2
clone size: -
J gene: TRBJ2-1
CDR3 protein: CASSFLRVNEQFF
CDR3 DNA: TGTGCCAGCAGCTTCCTCAGGGTGAATGAGCAGTTCTTC

D gene: TRBD2
V gene: TRBV7-3
clone size: -
J gene: TRBJ2-1
CDR3 protein: CASSLGAGGGDEQFF
CDR3 DNA: TGTGCCAGCAGCTTAGGAGCGGGGGGCGGGGATGAGCAGTTCTTC

D gene: TRBD1
V gene: TRBV11-1
clone size: few
J gene: TRBJ2-1
CDR3 protein: CASSLRDIGTVDTYNKQFF
CDR3 DNA: TGTGCCAGCAGCTTACGGGACATCGGGACAGTTGACACCTACAATAAGCAGTTCTTC

D gene: -
V gene: TRBV18
clone size: -
J gene: TRBJ1-1
CDR3 protein: CASSLDSNPFEAFF
CDR3 DNA: TGTGCCAGCTCGCTTGACAGCAACCCCTTTGAAGCTTTCTTT

D gene: -
V gene: TRBV5-1
clone size: -
J gene: TRBJ2-7
CDR3 protein: CASSLGAITYEQYF
CDR3 DNA: TGCGCCAGCAGCCTAGGGGCTATAACCTACGAGCAGTACTTC

D gene: -
V gene: TRBV7-9
clone size: few
J gene: TRBJ1-2
CDR3 protein: CASSRGGDREGYTF
CDR3 DNA: TGTGCCAGCAGCCGAGGGGGGGATCGAGAAGGCTACACCTTC

D gene: TRBD1
V gene: TRBV20-1
clone size: few
J gene: TRBJ2-7
CDR3 protein: CSARDLGGSEQYF
CDR3 DNA: TGCAGTGCTAGAGATTTAGGGGGCTCCGAGCAGTACTTC

D gene: -
V gene: TRBV7-2
clone size: few
J gene: TRBJ2-2
CDR3 protein: CASSLRGLGLANTGELFF
CDR3 DNA: TGTGCCAGCAGCTTGAGGGGGCTGGGACTAGCGAACACCGGGGAGCTGTTTTTT

D gene: -
V gene: TRBV28
clone size: -
J gene: TRBJ1-4
CDR3 protein: CASGVQGATNEKLFF
CDR3 DNA: TGTGCCAGCGGGGTACAGGGAGCAACTAATGAAAAACTGTTTTTT

D gene: -
V gene: TRBV6-5
clone size: -
J gene: TRBJ2-5
CDR3 protein: CASSYQVLAETQYF
CDR3 DNA: TGTGCCAGCAGTTACCAGGTCCTCGCAGAGACCCAGTACTTC

D gene: -
V gene: TRBV24-1
clone size: few
J gene: TRBJ1-2
CDR3 protein: CATSDLWQKGYTF
CDR3 DNA: TGTGCCACCAGTGATTTGTGGCAGAAAGGCTACACCTTC

D gene: -
V gene: TRBV20-1
clone size: few
J gene: TRBJ1-4
CDR3 protein: CSAGRGGAGEKLFF
CDR3 DNA: TGCAGTGCTGGCCGGGGGGGCGCAGGTGAAAAACTGTTTTTT

D gene: -
V gene: TRBV2
clone size: few
J gene: TRBJ1-2
CDR3 protein: CASSEALRGADYGYTF
CDR3 DNA: TGTGCCAGCAGTGAAGCGCTTCGGGGGGCCGACTATGGCTACACCTTC

D gene: -
V gene: TRBV4-1
clone size: -
J gene: TRBJ1-2
CDR3 protein: CASSQDPYLAADYGYTF
CDR3 DNA: TGCGCCAGCAGCCAAGATCCCTACTTGGCGGCGGACTATGGCTACACCTTC

D gene: TRBD2
V gene: TRBV6-1
clone size: -
J gene: TRBJ2-7
CDR3 protein: CASSELAYEQYF
CDR3 DNA: TGTGCCAGCTCGGAACTAGCGTACGAGCAGTACTTC

D gene: -
V gene: TRBV29-1
clone size: -
J gene: TRBJ2-5
CDR3 protein: CSVEVQYQETQYF
CDR3 DNA: TGCAGCGTTGAAGTACAGTACCAAGAGACCCAGTACTTC

D gene: TRBD1
V gene: TRBV4-1
clone size: few
J gene: TRBJ2-7
CDR3 protein: CASSLGRDRAYEQYF
CDR3 DNA: TGCGCCAGCAGCCTCGGCCGGGACAGGGCCTACGAGCAGTACTTC

D gene: -
V gene: TRBV14
clone size: -
J gene: TRBJ2-4
CDR3 protein: CASSQFNIQYF
CDR3 DNA: TGTGCCAGCAGCCAATTTAACATTCAGTACTTC

D gene: -
V gene: TRBV9
clone size: few
J gene: TRBJ1-2
CDR3 protein: CASSVLDNYGYTF
CDR3 DNA: TGTGCCAGCAGCGTTCTAGACAACTATGGCTACACCTTC

D gene: TRBD1
V gene: TRBV20-1
clone size: few
J gene: TRBJ1-1
CDR3 protein: CSANRDRNTEAFF
CDR3 DNA: TGCAGTGCTAACCGGGACAGGAACACTGAAGCTTTCTTT

D gene: TRBD1
V gene: TRBV12-3/TRBV12-4
clone size: few
J gene: TRBJ1-2
CDR3 protein: CASIKDRGGYTF
CDR3 DNA: TGTGCCAGCATTAAAGACAGGGGTGGCTACACCTTC

D gene: -
V gene: TRBV6-1
clone size: -
J gene: TRBJ1-1
CDR3 protein: CASSEDRNEGAFF
CDR3 DNA: TGTGCCAGCAGTGAAGATAGGAACGAGGGAGCTTTCTTT

D gene: TRBD1
V gene: TRBV6-2/TRBV6-3
clone size: -
J gene: TRBJ1-2
CDR3 protein: CASSIQGPSYGYTF
CDR3 DNA: TGTGCCAGCAGCATACAGGGGCCTAGCTATGGCTACACCTTC

D gene: -
V gene: TRBV14
clone size: -
J gene: TRBJ2-7
CDR3 protein: CASSQDRLAVEQYF
CDR3 DNA: TGTGCCAGCAGCCAAGATCGCCTAGCCGTCGAGCAGTACTTC

D gene: TRBD2
V gene: TRBV15
clone size: -
J gene: TRBJ2-7
CDR3 protein: CATSSKRDSYEQYF
CDR3 DNA: TGTGCCACCAGCAGCAAGCGGGACTCCTACGAGCAGTACTTC

D gene: -
V gene: TRBV6-2/TRBV6-3
clone size: few
J gene: TRBJ1-2
CDR3 protein: CASTYPEDGYTF
CDR3 DNA: TGTGCCAGCACCTATCCGGAGGATGGCTACACCTTC

D gene: -
V gene: TRBV20-1
clone size: -
J gene: TRBJ2-2
CDR3 protein: CSGPDNTGELFF
CDR3 DNA: TGCAGTGGCCCTGATAACACCGGGGAGCTGTTTTTT

D gene: -
V gene: TRBV2
clone size: -
J gene: TRBJ2-1
CDR3 protein: CASSFSDNEQFF
CDR3 DNA: TGTGCCAGCAGTTTTTCGGACAATGAGCAGTTCTTC